The entry that follows covers one T cell receptor beta chain sequence. As yet, its antigen is unknown. These data belong to a study of cytomegalovirus exposure and HLA in healthy donors. As for the study in general: The use of the same platform for the 130 or so validation repertoires and the approximately 670 first-cohort repertoires was reported by a later analysis.

Using immunoSEQ multiplex PCR, the repertoire was profiled, and TCRdb retains in-frame clones only, with some absent. The sample lists about 360,000 clones, roughly 89% occurring once. The CDR3 has 15 residues. V was pared by 5 bases and J by 1 base, with 9 bases between. CDR1 and CDR2 from the germline V gene are LNHDA and SQIVND (reference sequence). General study results and limits: Within the 130 or so validation repertoires, first-cohort TCR clusters tended to co-occur, according to a later analysis. High specificity and sensitivity for cytomegalovirus status were reported for the classifier. The majority of TCR sequences were rare, yet some public TCRs appeared in many donors.

The rearrangement uses TRBV19 and TRBJ2-6; D gene ambiguous. Material: PBMCs. This clonotype was obtained from a woman aged 18 to 35 in good health and CMV-seronegative. The CDR3 DNA follows: TGTGCCAGTAGTCCCCGGTATTCTGGGGCCAACGTCCTGACTTTC. The encoded protein is CASSPRYSGANVLTF.